This T cell receptor (beta chain) appears in the sequencing data of a study of blood T cell repertoires in COVID-19. Study-level information: Both acute and convalescent COVID-19 samples were obtained from the United States, Italy and Spain. PBMCs, B-cell-depleted T cells, or T cells were the source of the cDNA or gDNA that made up the material.

Original methodology: The assay estimated nucleated cells by amplifying reference gene primers. Libraries were prepared by immunoSEQ multiplex PCR; TCRdb keeps only in-frame clonotypes and omits some of them. The V and J calls and the clone size are those of that table, but D and trimming were determined from the DNA. The sample has about 120,000 clones; approximately 84% are singletons. V lost 1 base, J lost 6 bases, and 5 bases stayed unmatched. The germline CDR1 and CDR2 sequences are SGHTA and FQGNSA. This CDR3 region has 15 residues. Sequencing input: peripheral blood. This chain connects TRBV7-2 to TRBJ1-4; 7 bases match TRBD1. The clonotype originates from a man between 65 and 80 years old with active or convalescent COVID-19. CDR3: CASSLEQGLDEKLFF. CDR3 sequence (DNA): TGTGCCAGCAGCTTAGAACAGGGGTTGGATGAAAAACTGTTTTTT.